This is a list of T cell receptor beta chains from one sample in a study of cytomegalovirus exposure and HLA in healthy donors. TCRdb keeps only in-frame clones here, not all; method: immunoSEQ multiplex PCR. The sample lists 150,000 to 200,000 clones, 70% to 80% seen once, with 1.5% to 2% in the top ten. What was sequenced was PBMCs. All receptors come from a young man in good health and CMV-seronegative. Both conserved end residues are part of each CDR3. Each record gives: V gene, clone size, D gene, J gene, CDR3 DNA, CDR3 protein. D genes are given only for firm matches. Only some rows state a clone size, as once, few, many or a class for expanded clones.

TRBV7-9	few	-	TRBJ1-2	TGTGCCAGCAACGGTGGAACAGATACTAACTATGGCTACACCTTC	CASNGGTDTNYGYTF
TRBV7-6	-	-	TRBJ2-5	TGTGCCAGCAGCTTCCAGGGGTCCCAAGAGACCCAGTACTTC	CASSFQGSQETQYF
TRBV10-3	-	-	TRBJ1-4	TGTGCCATCAGTGAGTCGAAAGGGGAACTGTTTTTT	CAISESKGELFF
TRBV7-2	few	-	TRBJ1-1	TGTGCCAGCAGCTTCCCCGGGACTGAAGCTTTCTTT	CASSFPGTEAFF
TRBV6-5	-	-	TRBJ2-4	TGTGCCAGCAGTTACGCCCCTCGGACAGATAACATTCAGTACTTC	CASSYAPRTDNIQYF
TRBV28	-	-	TRBJ2-7	TGTGCCAGCAGTTTACCTTACCGACAAAAGAGCTCCTACGAGCAGTACTTC	CASSLPYRQKSSYEQYF
TRBV2	-	-	TRBJ1-2	TGTGCCAGCAGTGAACGGGGGGCCTATGGCTACACCTTC	CASSERGAYGYTF
TRBV28	-	-	TRBJ1-5	TGTGCCAGCAGCTCAGAGGATCAGCCCCAGCATTTT	CASSSEDQPQHF
TRBV11-2	once	TRBD1	TRBJ2-7	TGTGCCAGCAGCTCGGGACAGTACGAGCAGTACTTC	CASSSGQYEQYF
TRBV5-6	-	TRBD1	TRBJ1-5	TGTGCCAGCAGCTTCCTTACCGGGACAGGGGGCGGCAATCAGCCCCAGCATTTT	CASSFLTGTGGGNQPQHF
TRBV6-5	few	-	TRBJ1-2	TGTGCCAGCAGTTATGCCCCCGGGGGTTCCGGCTACACCTTC	CASSYAPGGSGYTF
TRBV10-1	-	TRBD2	TRBJ2-5	TGCGCCAGCACCGTGGGACTACAAGAGACCCAGTACTTC	CASTVGLQETQYF
TRBV19	-	TRBD1	TRBJ1-4	TGTGCCAGTAGACAGGGGGCAACTAATGAAAAACTGTTTTTT	CASRQGATNEKLFF
TRBV9	-	-	TRBJ1-1	TGTGCCAGCAGCGTATCCTGGAGTACTGAAGCTTTCTTT	CASSVSWSTEAFF
TRBV7-9	once	TRBD2	TRBJ2-5	TGTGCCATCGCCGGGGGGGAGACCCAGTACTTC	CAIAGGETQYF
TRBV7-6	-	TRBD2	TRBJ2-1	TGTGCCAGCAGCCTTAAAGCGGGGGGCCTAGGTAATGAGCAGTTCTTC	CASSLKAGGLGNEQFF
TRBV6-1	-	-	TRBJ2-2	TGTGCCAGCAGTGTGCGCGGTCCCACCGGGGAGCTGTTTTTT	CASSVRGPTGELFF
TRBV28	-	-	TRBJ1-2	TGTGCCAGCAGTTTATCGAGAGGATCTAACTATGGCTACACCTTC	CASSLSRGSNYGYTF
TRBV28	-	-	TRBJ2-7	TGTGCCAGCAGCCTCGACAGAAGAGGCTACGAGCAGTACTTC	CASSLDRRGYEQYF
TRBV29-1	-	TRBD2	TRBJ2-5	TGCAGCGTTGAAGAAAATCAGAGGGCGGGGGAGCAGTACTTC	CSVEENQRAGEQYF
TRBV28	-	-	TRBJ1-2	TGTGCCAGCAGCCCCGCGCCCGGGGTTGGGTACTATGGCTACACCTTC	CASSPAPGVGYYGYTF
TRBV9	once	TRBD2	TRBJ2-7	TGTGCCAGCAGCGTAGACGGGGGGGCCTACGAGCAGTACTTC	CASSVDGGAYEQYF
TRBV10-3	-	-	TRBJ1-2	TGTGCCATCAGTGAGTCAGGGACACTGAACTATGGCTACACCTTC	CAISESGTLNYGYTF
TRBV6-5	-	TRBD2	TRBJ2-1	TGTGCCAGCAGTTCGAGCGGGGGGTTGTACAATGAGCAGTTCTTC	CASSSSGGLYNEQFF
TRBV14	-	-	TRBJ2-1	TGTGCCAGCAGCCAAACAGGGGAGGATGGATCCTACAATGAGCAGTTCTTC	CASSQTGEDGSYNEQFF
TRBV19	-	-	TRBJ2-7	TGTGCCAGTAGTATAAGCGGGCGACAAGGGCATGAGCAGTACTTC	CASSISGRQGHEQYF
TRBV10-1	once	-	TRBJ2-5	TGCGCCAGCAGTCCCCGGGGCAGGGGAAGGGAGACCCAGTACTTC	CASSPRGRGRETQYF
TRBV28	-	TRBD1	TRBJ1-1	TGTGCCAGCAGTCCCACCGGGACAGGGGACACTGAAGCTTTCTTT	CASSPTGTGDTEAFF
TRBV5-5	-	TRBD1	TRBJ1-2	TGTGCCAGCAGCTCGGGGACAGGGAACTATGGCTACACCTTC	CASSSGTGNYGYTF
TRBV27	-	TRBD2	TRBJ2-7	TGTGCCAGCAGTTTCGTCTCTAGCGGGGGTTCCTACGAGCAGTACTTC	CASSFVSSGGSYEQYF
TRBV28	-	-	TRBJ1-4	TGTGCCAGCAGTACCGGGACAAGAAATGAAAAACTGTTTTTT	CASSTGTRNEKLFF
TRBV27	few	-	TRBJ1-1	TGTGCCAGCAGTTTCGGGACACCGAACACTGAAGCTTTCTTT	CASSFGTPNTEAFF
TRBV7-2	once	TRBD2	TRBJ2-1	TGTGCCAGCAGCTTTATTGCGGGAGTCAACAATGAGCAGTTCTTC	CASSFIAGVNNEQFF
TRBV27	few	-	TRBJ1-1	TGTGCCAGCAGTTTATCGCCGGGGGGGAGCACTGAAGCTTTCTTT	CASSLSPGGSTEAFF
TRBV6-5	few	TRBD1	TRBJ1-1	TGTGCCAGCAGTTGGAACAGGGGGCGCGGGGATCCTGAAGCTTTCTTT	CASSWNRGRGDPEAFF
TRBV27	few	-	TRBJ2-7	TGTGCCAGCAGTTTATCGGGGGGGGCAGGGTACGAGCAGTACTTC	CASSLSGGAGYEQYF
TRBV6-6	-	TRBD2	TRBJ2-2	TGTGCCAGCAGTTATAAGCGGGGGAACACCGGGGAGCTGTTTTTT	CASSYKRGNTGELFF
TRBV5-1	-	TRBD1	TRBJ1-1	TGCGCCAGCAGCCCCTCCGTAGGACAGGGGAACACTGAAGCTTTCTTT	CASSPSVGQGNTEAFF
TRBV11-3	once	-	TRBJ2-3	TGTGCCAGCAGCTTTGGCCAGGGTAGCACAGATACGCAGTATTTT	CASSFGQGSTDTQYF
TRBV27	-	-	TRBJ1-2	TGTGCCAGCAGTCTATACGGGGGGGCATATGGCTACACCTTC	CASSLYGGAYGYTF
TRBV28	-	TRBD2	TRBJ2-5	TGTGCCAGCAGCGCGGGACTAGCGGGGCACCAAGAGACCCAGTACTTC	CASSAGLAGHQETQYF
TRBV29-1	few	-	TRBJ2-2	TGCAGCGTTGAAGAGGGGGCAACCGGGGAGCTGTTTTTT	CSVEEGATGELFF
TRBV5-1	once	TRBD1	TRBJ2-7	TGCGCCAGCAGCACCGGACAGGGAATGACCGAGCAGTACTTC	CASSTGQGMTEQYF
TRBV4-1	-	TRBD1	TRBJ2-1	TGCGCCAGCAGCCAAGCGACAGGGGGGATGAACAATGAGCAGTTCTTC	CASSQATGGMNNEQFF
TRBV7-2	-	TRBD1	TRBJ2-1	TGTGCCAGCAGTACCCCAGGGGGCGTCAATGAGCAGTTCTTC	CASSTPGGVNEQFF
TRBV5-1	-	-	TRBJ1-1	TGCGCCAGCAGCTTGGCGGTCATGAACACTGAAGCTTTCTTT	CASSLAVMNTEAFF
TRBV7-3	-	TRBD1	TRBJ2-7	TGTGCCAGCAGGACCGACAGGGACTCCTACGAGCAGTACTTC	CASRTDRDSYEQYF
TRBV5-4	-	-	TRBJ1-2	TGTGCCAGCAGCTTGGAGGCAGGCAGAGATAACTATGGCTACACCTTC	CASSLEAGRDNYGYTF
TRBV4-2	-	TRBD1	TRBJ1-5	TGTGCCAGCAGCCAAGATAGGGGGACAGGGGAGGTTCAGCCCCAGCATTTT	CASSQDRGTGEVQPQHF